This entry describes one T cell receptor (beta chain). This record belongs to a study of blood T cell repertoires in COVID-19. Across the study: Samples representing acute and convalescent COVID-19 were sourced from the United States, Italy and Spain. Sample material is recorded as cDNA or gDNA derived from T cells, B-cell-depleted T cells, or PBMCs.

Some clones are missing from TCRdb's copy, which holds only in-frame ones; the method was immunoSEQ multiplex PCR. The sample records roughly 97,000 clones, around 87% being singletons. The V end lost 2 bases, the J end lost 1 base, and 8 bases lay between the germline ends. Germline CDR1 is SEHNR and CDR2 is FQNEAQ (reference sequence). The CDR3 is 14 residues long. The sample taken for sequencing was peripheral blood. This clonotype originated in a human donor in a cohort sampled during active COVID-19. The chain recombines TRBV7-9 with TRBJ1-1; weak D call: TRBD1 (5 bases). The CDR3 here is CASSLQGTNTEAFF. The CDR3, as DNA: TGTGCCAGCAGCTTACAGGGTACGAACACTGAAGCTTTCTTT.